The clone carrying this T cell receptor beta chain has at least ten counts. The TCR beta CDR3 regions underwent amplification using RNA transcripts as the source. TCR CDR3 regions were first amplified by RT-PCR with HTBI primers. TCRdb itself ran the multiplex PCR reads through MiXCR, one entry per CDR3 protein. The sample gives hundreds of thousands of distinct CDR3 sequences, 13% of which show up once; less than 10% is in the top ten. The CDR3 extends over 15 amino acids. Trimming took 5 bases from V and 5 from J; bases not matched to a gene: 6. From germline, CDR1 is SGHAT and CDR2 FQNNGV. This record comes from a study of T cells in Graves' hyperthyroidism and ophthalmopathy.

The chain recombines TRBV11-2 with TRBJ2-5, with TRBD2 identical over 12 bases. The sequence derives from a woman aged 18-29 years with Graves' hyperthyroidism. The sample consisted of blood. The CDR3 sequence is CASSLLAGGRETQYF. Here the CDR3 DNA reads TGTGCCAGCAGCCTACTAGCGGGAGGTCGGGAGACCCAGTACTTC.